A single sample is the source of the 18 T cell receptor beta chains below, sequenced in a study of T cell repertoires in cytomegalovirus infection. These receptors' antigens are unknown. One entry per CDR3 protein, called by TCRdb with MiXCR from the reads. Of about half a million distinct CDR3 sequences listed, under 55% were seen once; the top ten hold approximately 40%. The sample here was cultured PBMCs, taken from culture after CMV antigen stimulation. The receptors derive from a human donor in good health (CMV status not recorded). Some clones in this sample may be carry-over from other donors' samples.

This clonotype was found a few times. CDR3 sequence reads: CASSRDRVGARAFF. As DNA, the CDR3 is TGTGCCAGCAGCAGGGACAGGGTTGGGGCCCGGGCTTTCTTT. This rearrangement joins TRBV7-2 to TRBJ1-1; 9 positions match TRBD1. Germline CDR1 SGHTA, CDR2 FQGNSA. J lost 11 bases, V lost 5 bases, and 12 bases had no gene match. The CDR3 totals 14 residues.

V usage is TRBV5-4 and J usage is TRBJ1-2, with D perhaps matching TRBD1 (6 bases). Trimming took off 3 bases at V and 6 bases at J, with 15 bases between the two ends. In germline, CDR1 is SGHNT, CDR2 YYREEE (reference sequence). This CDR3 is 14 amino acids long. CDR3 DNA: TGTGCCAGCAGCTGGGGGCCCCTCGGAAATGGCTACACCTTC. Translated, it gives CASSWGPLGNGYTF. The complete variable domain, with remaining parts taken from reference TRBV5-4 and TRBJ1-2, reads ETGVTQSPTHLIKTRGQQVTLRCSSQSGHNTVSWYQQALGQGPQFIFQYYREEENGRGNFPPRFSGLQFPNYSSELNVNALELDDSALYLCASSWGPLGNGYTFGSGTRLTVV.

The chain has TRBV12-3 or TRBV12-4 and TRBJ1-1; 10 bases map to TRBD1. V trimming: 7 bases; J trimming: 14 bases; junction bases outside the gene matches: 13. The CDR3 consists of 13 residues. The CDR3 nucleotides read TGTGCCAGCAACAGACAGGGGGCGGTGAGGGGGTTCTTT. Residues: CASNRQGAVRGFF.

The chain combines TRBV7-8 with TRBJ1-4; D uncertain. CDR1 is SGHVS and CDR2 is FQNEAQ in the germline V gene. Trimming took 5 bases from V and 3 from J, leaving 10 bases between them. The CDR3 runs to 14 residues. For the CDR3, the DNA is TGTGCCAGCAGCGGCGGAGCCGCTAATGAAAAACTGTTTTTT. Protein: CASSGGAANEKLFF.

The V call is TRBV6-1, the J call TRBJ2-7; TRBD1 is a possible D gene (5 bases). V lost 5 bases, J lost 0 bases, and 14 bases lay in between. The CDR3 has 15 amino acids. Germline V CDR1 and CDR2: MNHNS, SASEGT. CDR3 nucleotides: TGTGCCAGCAGTTACGAAGGGGATATCTCCTACGAGCAGTACTTC. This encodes CASSYEGDISYEQYF.

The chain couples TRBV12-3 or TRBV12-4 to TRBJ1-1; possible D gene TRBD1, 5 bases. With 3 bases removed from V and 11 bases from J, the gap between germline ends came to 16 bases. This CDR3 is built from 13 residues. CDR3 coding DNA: TGTGCCAGCAGTTTGGGGGGGACCCGTAGGGCTTTCTTT. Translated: CASSLGGTRRAFF.

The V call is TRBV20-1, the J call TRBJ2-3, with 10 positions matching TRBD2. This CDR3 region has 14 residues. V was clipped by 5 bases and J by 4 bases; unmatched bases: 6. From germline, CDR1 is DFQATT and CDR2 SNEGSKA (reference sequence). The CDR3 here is CSAAAAGGPDTQYF. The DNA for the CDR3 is TGCAGTGCTGCCGCAGCGGGAGGGCCAGATACGCAGTATTTT.

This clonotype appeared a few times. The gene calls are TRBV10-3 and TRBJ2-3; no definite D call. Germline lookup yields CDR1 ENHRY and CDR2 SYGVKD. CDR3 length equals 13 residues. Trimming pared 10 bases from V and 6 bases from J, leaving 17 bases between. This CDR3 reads CASLRAREDTQYF. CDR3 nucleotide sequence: TGTGCCAGCCTCCGGGCGAGAGAGGATACGCAGTATTTT.

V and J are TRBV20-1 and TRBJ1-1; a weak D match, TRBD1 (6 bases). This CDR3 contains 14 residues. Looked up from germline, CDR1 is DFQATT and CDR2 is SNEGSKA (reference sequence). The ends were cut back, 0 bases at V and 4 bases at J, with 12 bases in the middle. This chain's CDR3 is CSARDGGPGTEAFF. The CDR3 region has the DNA TGCAGTGCTAGAGATGGGGGCCCGGGCACTGAAGCTTTCTTT.

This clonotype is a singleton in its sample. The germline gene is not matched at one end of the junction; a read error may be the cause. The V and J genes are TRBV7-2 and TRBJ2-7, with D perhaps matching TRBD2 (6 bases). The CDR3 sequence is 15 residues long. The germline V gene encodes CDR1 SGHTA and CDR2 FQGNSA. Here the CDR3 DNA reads TGTGCCAGCAGCTTCAGCGGGCACCTATCGTACGAGCAGAACTTC. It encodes CASSFSGHLSYEQNF.

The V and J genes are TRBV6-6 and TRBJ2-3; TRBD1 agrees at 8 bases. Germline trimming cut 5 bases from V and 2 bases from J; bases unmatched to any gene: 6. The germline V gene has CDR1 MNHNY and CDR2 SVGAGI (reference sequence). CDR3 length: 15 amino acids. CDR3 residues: CASSDPGQATDTQYF. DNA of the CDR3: TGTGCCAGCAGTGACCCGGGACAGGCCACAGATACGCAGTATTTT.

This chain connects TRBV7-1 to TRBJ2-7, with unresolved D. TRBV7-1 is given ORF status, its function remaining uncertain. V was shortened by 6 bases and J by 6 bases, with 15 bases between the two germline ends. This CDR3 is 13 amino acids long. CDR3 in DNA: TGTGCCAGCAGGAACACTGGGTCGTTCGAGCAGTACTTC. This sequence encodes CASRNTGSFEQYF.

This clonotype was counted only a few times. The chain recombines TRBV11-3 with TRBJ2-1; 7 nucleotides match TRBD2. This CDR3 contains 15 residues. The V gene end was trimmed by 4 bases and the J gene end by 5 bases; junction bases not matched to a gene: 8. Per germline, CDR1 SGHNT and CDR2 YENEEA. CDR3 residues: CASSWGGSKDNEQFF. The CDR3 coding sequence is TGTGCCAGCAGCTGGGGCGGGAGTAAGGACAATGAGCAGTTCTTC.

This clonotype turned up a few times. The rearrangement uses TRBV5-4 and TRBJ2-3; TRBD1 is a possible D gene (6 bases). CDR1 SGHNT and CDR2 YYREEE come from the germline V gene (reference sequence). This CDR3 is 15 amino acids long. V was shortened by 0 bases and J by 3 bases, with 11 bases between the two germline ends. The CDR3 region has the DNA TGTGCCAGCAGCTTGGATCAGGGGTCAACAGATACGCAGTATTTT. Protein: CASSLDQGSTDTQYF.

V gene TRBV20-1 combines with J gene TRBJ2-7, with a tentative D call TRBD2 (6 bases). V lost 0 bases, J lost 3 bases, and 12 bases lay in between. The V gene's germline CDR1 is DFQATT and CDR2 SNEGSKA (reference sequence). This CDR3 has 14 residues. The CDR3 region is CSARESSGLYEQYF. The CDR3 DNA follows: TGCAGTGCTAGAGAGAGTAGCGGACTCTACGAGCAGTACTTC.

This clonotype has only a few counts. The CDR3 DNA reads TGTGCCAGCAGCTTAGGCGCCCCCATCTACAATGAGCAGTTCTTC. This gives the protein CASSLGAPIYNEQFF. The rearrangement joins TRBV7-2 to TRBJ2-1; D is undetermined. The CDR3 runs 15 residues. V was trimmed by 1 base and J by 3 bases, leaving 10 bases between them. Germline V gene sequence: CDR1 SGHTA, CDR2 FQGNSA.

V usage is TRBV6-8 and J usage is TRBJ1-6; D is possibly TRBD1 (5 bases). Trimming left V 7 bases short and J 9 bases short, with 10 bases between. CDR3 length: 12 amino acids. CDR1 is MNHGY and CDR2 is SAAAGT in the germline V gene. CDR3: CASMAGVSPLHF. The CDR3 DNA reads TGTGCCAGCATGGCGGGGGTTTCACCCCTCCACTTT.

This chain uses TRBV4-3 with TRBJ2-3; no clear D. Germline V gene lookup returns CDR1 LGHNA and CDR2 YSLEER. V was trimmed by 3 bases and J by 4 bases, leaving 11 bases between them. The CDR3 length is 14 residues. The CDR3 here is CASSHGSPPDTQYF. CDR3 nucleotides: TGCGCCAGCAGCCACGGCTCTCCCCCAGATACGCAGTATTTT.